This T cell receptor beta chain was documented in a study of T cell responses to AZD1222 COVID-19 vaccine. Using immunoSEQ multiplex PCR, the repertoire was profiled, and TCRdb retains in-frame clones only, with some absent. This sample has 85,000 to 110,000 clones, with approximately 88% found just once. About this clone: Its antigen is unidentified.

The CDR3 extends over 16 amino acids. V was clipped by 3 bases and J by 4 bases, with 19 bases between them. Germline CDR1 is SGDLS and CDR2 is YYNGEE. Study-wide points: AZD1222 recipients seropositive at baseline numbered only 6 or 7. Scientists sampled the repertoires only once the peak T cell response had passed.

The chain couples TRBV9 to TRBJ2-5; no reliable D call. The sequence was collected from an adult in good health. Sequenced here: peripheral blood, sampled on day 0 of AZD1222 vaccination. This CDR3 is CASSATPLVSGETQYF. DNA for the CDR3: TGTGCCAGCAGCGCAACGCCCCTGGTGTCGGGAGAGACCCAGTACTTC.